Following are 21 T cell receptor beta chains from one sample sequenced in a study of Graves' ophthalmopathy and Graves' hyperthyroidism. Amplification of TCR beta CDR3 regions used RNA transcripts. Amplification began with first-round RT-PCR using HTBI primers, then second-round multiplex PCR was performed. One entry per CDR3 protein results from TCRdb running MiXCR on the multiplex PCR reads. The sample holds hundreds of thousands of distinct CDR3 sequences, approximately 15% seen once. Sequencing was done on a sample of peripheral blood. These receptors all come from a woman aged 18 to 35 with stable Graves' hyperthyroidism.

Many counts were recorded for this clonotype. V and J are TRBV29-1 and TRBJ1-3; D gene uncertain. The CDR3 totals 15 residues. V dropped 3 bases and J dropped 0 bases, with 12 bases sitting between them. Germline-derived CDR1 and CDR2 are SQVTM and ANQGSEA. The CDR3: CSVDREAGSGNTIYF. The CDR3 bases are TGCAGCGTTGACCGAGAGGCCGGCTCTGGAAACACCATATATTTT. Supplemented by reference TRBV29-1 and TRBJ1-3, the full variable domain reads SAVISQKPSRDICQRGTSLTIQCQVDSQVTMMFWYRQQPGQSLTLIATANQGSEATYESGFVIDKFPISRPNLTFSTLTVSNMSPEDSSIYLCSVDREAGSGNTIYFGEGSWLTVV.

This clonotype was counted at least ten times. The gene calls are TRBV29-1 and TRBJ1-1; no clear D. V lost 5 bases and J lost 4, with 11 bases in between. Germline values: CDR1 SQVTM, CDR2 ANQGSEA. The CDR3 has 12 residues. The chain's CDR3 is CSVFRRGTEAFF. The CDR3 DNA is TGCAGCGTTTTTAGACGAGGCACTGAAGCTTTCTTT. Full variable domain (missing parts from reference TRBV29-1 and TRBJ1-1): SAVISQKPSRDICQRGTSLTIQCQVDSQVTMMFWYRQQPGQSLTLIATANQGSEATYESGFVIDKFPISRPNLTFSTLTVSNMSPEDSSIYLCSVFRRGTEAFFGQGTRLTVV.

Many counts were recorded for this clonotype. This chain uses TRBV2 with TRBJ2-7; 8 bases are shared with TRBD1. Germline CDR1 reads SNHLY; CDR2 reads FYNNEI. This CDR3 has 11 residues. Trimming took 10 bases from V and 3 from J; bases not matched to a gene: 2. CDR3 DNA: TGTGCCATAACAGGGGGCTACGAGCAGTACTTC. Amino acids: CAITGGYEQYF.

This clonotype was observed at least ten times. V is TRBV6-1 and J is TRBJ1-3, with D perhaps TRBD1 (6 bases). Germline CDR1 reads MNHNS; CDR2 reads SASEGT. This CDR3 spans 17 amino acids. The V and J ends lost 2 bases and 0 bases respectively, with 14 bases between them. The CDR3 spells CASSETLPGHSGNTIYF. CDR3 nucleotides: TGTGCCAGCAGTGAAACCCTACCGGGACACTCTGGAAACACCATATATTTT.

This clonotype was counted many times. J is TRBJ2-5 and V is TRBV7-9, with D uncertain. Trimming took off 5 bases at V and 5 bases at J, with 21 bases between the two ends. Germline CDR1 SEHNR, CDR2 FQNEAQ (reference sequence). The CDR3 spans 16 residues. The CDR3 reads CASSPRSTPVGETQYF. DNA of the CDR3: TGTGCCAGCAGCCCGCGGTCCACTCCGGTAGGGGAGACCCAGTACTTC.

This clonotype was recorded once. With a much larger clone just one base away, this may be a read error. The chain employs TRBV6-2 or TRBV6-3 and TRBJ2-2; 13 bases fit TRBD2. CDR1 is MNHEY, CDR2 SVGEGT, per germline. The trim removed 6 bases at V and 4 bases at J, leaving 14 bases unmatched. This CDR3 spans 19 amino acids. CDR3 loop: CASSPTILAGGRGTGELFF. The CDR3, as DNA: TGTGCCAGCAGCCCGACTATACTAGCGGGGGGGCGGGGCACCGGGGAGCTGTTTTTT.

This chain uses TRBV20-1 with TRBJ2-7, with D unresolved. V shed 0 bases and J shed 5 bases, with 11 bases lying between them. Germline-derived CDR1 and CDR2 are DFQATT and SNEGSKA (reference sequence). The CDR3 covers 13 residues. The CDR3 DNA follows: TGCAGTGCTAGAGATCCCACCCTTAACGAGCAGTACTTC. Translation gives CSARDPTLNEQYF.

This clonotype was seen only a few times. For the CDR3, the DNA is TGTGCCAGCTCACCACTAGGAGGGGGTGATTCACCCCTCCACTTT. It yields the protein CASSPLGGGDSPLHF. This chain joins TRBV18 and TRBJ1-6; TRBD1 is a possible D gene (6 bases). The V end lost 1 base, the J end lost 8 bases, and 12 bases lay between the germline ends. Germline values: CDR1 KGHSH, CDR2 LQKENI. The CDR3 contains 15 residues.

Comments on this clonotype: This may arise from a read error, as a much more abundant clone is one base away. Because the CDR3 is missing its conserved closing phenylalanine or tryptophan, this is likely a read error. The J gene is TRBJ2-7, the V gene TRBV10-1; tentative D call: TRBD1 (5 bases). Trimming pared 0 bases from V and 6 bases from J, leaving 15 bases between. Germline V gives CDR1 WNHNN, CDR2 SYGVQD (reference sequence). The CDR3 length is 15 residues. The CDR3 loop reads CASSESMGPSGEQYL. DNA of the CDR3: TGCGCCAGCAGTGAGTCGATGGGGCCGTCGGGCGAGCAGTACCTC.

This clonotype was detected only a few times. V is TRBV9 and J is TRBJ2-2; TRBD2 might be the D (6 bases). The CDR3 has 16 amino acids. V lost 4 bases and J lost 7, with 20 bases in between. Germline lookup yields CDR1 SGDLS and CDR2 YYNGEE. Here the CDR3 reads CASSPAWRVKIGELFF. CDR3 bases: TGTGCCAGCAGCCCCGCCTGGAGGGTTAAGATCGGGGAGCTGTTTTTT.

The chain carries TRBV2 and TRBJ2-7; D is unresolved. Trimming pared 8 bases from V and 3 bases from J, leaving 11 bases between. The germline V gene has CDR1 SNHLY and CDR2 FYNNEI. The CDR3 consists of 12 residues. CDR3 amino acids: CASQEGFYEQYF. CDR3 DNA sequence: TGTGCCAGCCAAGAAGGGTTCTACGAGCAGTACTTC.

The chain links TRBV6-5 to TRBJ1-2; 10 bases fit TRBD1. V was clipped by 3 bases and J by 4 bases; unmatched bases: 8. There are 16 residues in the CDR3. Germline lookup yields CDR1 MNHEY and CDR2 SVGAGI. The CDR3 DNA follows: TGTGCCAGCAGTTATGTTAGGACAGGGGGGTCCTATGGCTACACCTTC. Amino acid sequence: CASSYVRTGGSYGYTF.

This clonotype has at least ten counts. The rearrangement links TRBV5-1 to TRBJ1-1; D ambiguous. V lost 0 bases, J lost 3 bases, and 12 bases lay in between. Germline assignment: CDR1 SGHRS and CDR2 YFSETQ. The CDR3 is made up of 15 amino acids. CDR3 in amino acids: CASSLVAQRDTEAFF. CDR3 DNA: TGCGCCAGCAGCTTGGTAGCCCAGCGGGACACTGAAGCTTTCTTT.

This clonotype was picked up a small number of times. V and J are TRBV12-3 or TRBV12-4 and TRBJ2-7; 9 nucleotides match TRBD1. This CDR3 contains 14 residues. Trimming at V came to 6 bases and at J to 6 bases, leaving 9 bases not matched to a gene. CDR3 DNA: TGTGCCAGCAGATCACAGGGGGCGAGGGGCGAGCAGTACTTC. Encoded protein: CASRSQGARGEQYF.

At least ten counts were recorded for this clonotype. The chain recombines TRBV6-1 with TRBJ2-7; TRBD1 agrees at 10 bases. This CDR3 has 15 residues. From germline, CDR1 is MNHNS and CDR2 SASEGT. The junction had 10 bases not matched to a gene; V was cut back by 5 bases and J by 6 bases. CDR3 DNA: TGTGCCAGCAGTCCTGCCCGGGACAGGGGCCGCGAGCAGTACTTC. Translated: CASSPARDRGREQYF.

This clonotype was picked up many times. The rearrangement joins TRBV6-5 to TRBJ2-7; possible D gene TRBD2, 6 bases. This CDR3 region has 13 residues. The germline CDR1 and CDR2 sequences are MNHEY and SVGAGI. With 4 bases removed from V and 4 bases from J, the gap between germline ends came to 11 bases. The CDR3 region is CASSSGLGYEQYF. In DNA, the CDR3 is TGTGCCAGCAGTTCGGGACTGGGATACGAGCAGTACTTC.

In this sample, this clonotype turned up many times. The chain has TRBV12-3 or TRBV12-4 and TRBJ2-5; D tentatively fits TRBD1 or TRBD2 (7 bases each). This CDR3 is built from 14 residues. V lost 7 bases and J 4 bases, leaving 16 bases between the germline ends. DNA of the CDR3: TGTGCCAGCACTGCGGCGGGGGACAGAGAGACCCAGTACTTC. Amino acids: CASTAAGDRETQYF.

This chain uses TRBV11-2 with TRBJ2-5; 8 positions agree with TRBD1. The CDR3 loop spans 15 amino acids. The germline V gene has CDR1 SGHAT and CDR2 FQNNGV. After removal of 7 bases from V and 3 bases from J, the junction contained 10 bases not matched to a gene. Here the CDR3 reads CASTPNQGAKETQYF. DNA for the CDR3: TGTGCCAGCACACCCAATCAGGGGGCTAAAGAGACCCAGTACTTC.

This clonotype was seen at least ten times. At one end the junction does not follow the germline gene, possibly because of a read error. J is TRBJ1-2 and V is TRBV13, with TRBD1 as a possible D gene (6 bases). Per the germline V gene, CDR1 is PRHDT and CDR2 is FYEKMQ (reference sequence). CDR3 length equals 15 residues. CDR3 DNA: TGTGCCAGCCGCTTCCGGGACAAAACTAACTATGGCTACACCTTC. Encoded protein: CASRFRDKTNYGYTF. Supplemented by reference TRBV13 and TRBJ1-2, the full variable domain reads AAGVIQSPRHLIKEKRETATLKCYPIPRHDTVYWYQQGPGQDPQFLISFYEKMQSDKGSIPDRFSAQQFSDYHSELNMSSLELGDSALYFCASRFRDKTNYGYTFGSGTRLTVV.

This clonotype was seen only a few times. This chain connects TRBV20-1 to TRBJ2-7; TRBD2 matches 9 bases. CDR1 and CDR2 from the germline V gene are DFQATT and SNEGSKA (reference sequence). The CDR3 consists of 14 residues. The ends lost 3 bases at V and 5 bases at J; junction bases unmatched: 8. CDR3 nucleotides: TGCAGTGCTAGTCGTACTAGCGGGCAAGACGAGCAGTACTTC. It yields the protein CSASRTSGQDEQYF.

This clonotype was seen repeatedly, ten times or more. The J gene is TRBJ2-7, the V gene TRBV7-3, with D possibly called TRBD1 or TRBD2 (6 bases each). CDR1 is SGHTA, CDR2 FQGTGA, per germline. The V end was cut by 5 bases, the J end by 3 bases, with 23 bases between. CDR3 length equals 17 residues. CDR3 sequence reads: CASSPSFLEGGLYEQYF. The DNA for the CDR3 is TGTGCCAGCAGCCCCAGCTTTCTCGAGGGGGGACTCTACGAGCAGTACTTC.